Detailed here is one TCR beta chain. This record belongs to a study of T cells in Graves' hyperthyroidism and ophthalmopathy. The CDR3 is 13 amino acids. V shed 6 bases, J shed 10 bases, and the junction held 10 bases outside the gene matches. Amplification of TCR beta CDR3 regions used RNA as the template. The HTBI primer set drove a first-round RT-PCR of the TCR CDR3. TCRdb reanalysed the multiplex PCR reads using MiXCR and keeps one entry per CDR3 protein. Of about 640,000 distinct CDR3 sequences listed, roughly 45% are singletons. The sequence was obtained from an adult man with Graves' disease, either hyperthyroidism or ophthalmopathy (not recorded which). The rearrangement uses TRBV12-3 or TRBV12-4 and TRBJ1-2, with 8 bases that match TRBD1. The sequenced material came from peripheral blood or thyroid tissue (not recorded which). In DNA, the CDR3 is TGTGCCAGCAGATCAAGGGCGGACAGGGCCTACACCTTC. Translation gives CASRSRADRAYTF.